This T cell receptor (beta chain) was recovered during a study of T cells in pancreatic ductal adenocarcinoma. Profiled with immunoSEQ multiplex PCR; TCRdb holds only in-frame clones, not every one. The sample comprises 85,000 to 120,000 clones, nearly 95% of which are singletons, and around 2.9% rests with the top ten. The selected patients with pancreatic ductal adenocarcinoma had surgery but no neoadjuvant therapy. CDR3 length: 14 residues. V shed 7 bases and J shed 4 bases, with 16 bases lying between them. Germline-derived CDR1 and CDR2 are SQVTM and ANQGSEA. The sample comprised PBMCs. The rearrangement links TRBV29-1 to TRBJ2-2; weak D call: TRBD1 (6 bases). The source of this sequence is a human donor with pancreatic ductal adenocarcinoma. The CDR3 nucleotides are TGCAGCGCTGCGTTACAGGGTGGCACCGGGGAGCTGTTTTTT. It encodes CSAALQGGTGELFF.